Here is one T cell receptor (beta chain) with its context. Here immunoSEQ multiplex PCR was the method, and the copy in TCRdb shows in-frame clones only, minus some. The profile covers tens of thousands of clones, with 65% to 75% appearing a single time and 16% taken by the ten largest. This entry is derived from a study of cytotoxic CD8 clonotypes in ibrutinib-treated CLL. The germline CDR1 and CDR2 sequences are SNHLY and FYNNEI. With V trimmed by 7 bases and J by 3 bases, 8 bases remained unmatched. The CDR3 is made up of 14 amino acids. The sequence was collected from a human donor with chronic lymphocytic leukemia. The chain employs TRBV2 and TRBJ2-7; 8 bases map to TRBD1. Sequencing used PBMCs, obtained at disease progression, from a patient treated with ibrutinib. In DNA form, the CDR3 reads TGTGCCAGCACCTCGGACAGGGCCGTCTACGAGCAGTACTTC. It translates to CASTSDRAVYEQYF.